This section outlines one T cell receptor beta chain sequence together with its context. CDR3 size: 16 residues. CDR1 SGHDT and CDR2 YYEEEE come from the germline V gene. Trimming pared 2 bases from V and 1 base from J, leaving 15 bases between. These data are taken from a study of blood T cell repertoires in COVID-19. Looking at the study overall: COVID-19 samples, acute and convalescent, were from the United States, Italy and Spain. PBMCs, B-cell-depleted T cells, or T cells were the source of the cDNA or gDNA that made up the material.

Clones were sequenced by immunoSEQ multiplex PCR, and TCRdb holds only the in-frame ones, with some missing. The data show about 230,000 clones, 70% to 90% seen once. The rearrangement links TRBV5-6 to TRBJ2-5; tentative D call: TRBD2 (6 bases). Sequencing input: peripheral blood. This receptor was taken from a woman aged 70-85 years with active or convalescent COVID-19. The CDR3 DNA follows: TGTGCCAGCAGCTTACCCGCCGGACTACCCCAAGAGACCCAGTACTTC. Protein: CASSLPAGLPQETQYF.